This T cell receptor beta chain appears in the sequencing data of a study of cytomegalovirus exposure and HLA in healthy donors. Study-level findings and limits: Indistinguishability led to the exclusion of some V segments, TRBV6-2 and TRBV6-3 included. Across donors, presence/absence analyses took sequencing depth to be roughly uniform. Most subjects had HLA-A and HLA-B alleles reportedly predicted accurately by TCR beta sequences.

On this clone itself: Its antigen is still unknown.

The CDR3 consists of 14 residues. V shed 3 bases, J shed 1 base, and the junction held 1 base outside the gene matches. From germline, CDR1 is MNHNS and CDR2 SASEGT. The primer mix had 60 Vbeta and 13 Jbeta primers. TCRdb's table, derived via immunoSEQ multiplex PCR, lists solely in-frame clones and lacks some. The sample lists approximately 100,000 clones; just under 70% were seen once. The chain has TRBV6-1 and TRBJ2-7, with TRBD1 matching 9 bases. The sequence was obtained from a woman between 65 and 79 years old in good health and CMV-seropositive. The sequenced sample consisted of PBMCs. CDR3 amino acids: CASSDGTGSYEQYF. The CDR3, as DNA: TGTGCCAGCAGTGACGGGACAGGGTCCTACGAGCAGTACTTC.